The 13 T cell receptor beta chains listed next were all sequenced from one sample in a study of T cell changes during pregnancy in multiple sclerosis. Using immunoSEQ multiplex PCR, the repertoire was profiled, and TCRdb retains in-frame clones only, with some absent. The profile covers 50,000 to 80,000 clones, with roughly nine tenths appearing a single time and approximately 5.3% taken by the ten largest. The sequencing here drew on CD8+ T cells from peripheral blood mononuclear cells, taken before pregnancy. The receptors were sampled from a female donor with multiple sclerosis, enrolled in a pregnancy study.

This chain uses TRBV19 with TRBJ1-6; TRBD1 agrees at 8 bases. Looked up from germline, CDR1 is LNHDA and CDR2 is SQIVND (reference sequence). This CDR3 has 13 residues. Trimming cost V 6 bases and J 8 bases; bases outside gene matches: 3. The CDR3 region is CASRDRAYSPLHF. The CDR3 nucleotides are TGTGCCAGTAGGGACAGGGCCTATTCACCCCTCCACTTT.

The V gene is TRBV27, the J gene TRBJ1-4; no reliable D call. This CDR3 contains 16 residues. Germline lookup yields CDR1 MNHEY and CDR2 SMNVEV (reference sequence). V gave up 4 bases and J gave up 0 bases, with 12 bases separating them. The chain's CDR3 is CASSSGPRATNEKLFF. In DNA form, the CDR3 reads TGTGCCAGCAGTTCCGGCCCTCGGGCAACTAATGAAAAACTGTTTTTT.

This clone is a singleton in its sample. This sequence joins TRBV4-1 and TRBJ2-7; weak D call: TRBD2 (6 bases). V was clipped by 3 bases and J by 7 bases, with 25 bases between them. CDR3 length: 17 amino acids. Germline loops: CDR1 MGHRA, CDR2 YSYEKL. The CDR3 DNA sequence: TGCGCCAGCAGCCAGGACGACTACTCGGGACCCGGGGGAGAGCAGTACTTC. Residues: CASSQDDYSGPGGEQYF.

A few counts support this clone. The J gene is TRBJ1-2, the V gene TRBV27; possible D gene TRBD1, 5 bases. The length of the CDR3 is 12 residues. The ends were cut back, 3 bases at V and 7 bases at J, with 9 bases in the middle. CDR1 and CDR2 from the germline V gene are MNHEY and SMNVEV (reference sequence). CDR3 sequence: CASSFGGVGYTF. For the CDR3, the DNA is TGTGCCAGCAGTTTTGGAGGGGTTGGCTACACCTTC.

This clone showed up just once. The chain combines TRBV19 with TRBJ2-7, with D possibly being TRBD1 (5 bases). Germline V gene sequence: CDR1 LNHDA, CDR2 SQIVND (reference sequence). V lost 3 bases, J lost 12 bases, and 12 bases lay in between. This CDR3 region has 11 residues. The DNA of the CDR3 is TGTGCCAGTAGTATGGCCGGACATACGTACTTC. This gives the protein CASSMAGHTYF.

The gene calls are TRBV7-6 and TRBJ2-1, with 10 bases fitting TRBD2. The ends lost 5 bases at V and 8 bases at J; junction bases unmatched: 21. Per germline, CDR1 SGHVS and CDR2 FNYEAQ. CDR3 length: 19 residues. In nucleotides, the CDR3 is TGTGCCAGCAGCCTCCGATTCGTGGCTAGCGGGGGCCCTGGGGATGAGCAGTTCTTC. This encodes CASSLRFVASGGPGDEQFF.

The chain is built from TRBV7-9 and TRBJ2-1; D is perhaps TRBD2 (5 bases). V shed 4 bases and J shed 7 bases, with 11 bases lying between them. Germline V gene lookup returns CDR1 SEHNR and CDR2 FQNEAQ (reference sequence). This CDR3 comprises 13 residues. The CDR3, as DNA: TGTGCCAGCAGCTACCCGGGGTGGAATGAGCAGTTCTTC. Translating gives CASSYPGWNEQFF.

The genes are TRBV13 and TRBJ1-2, with D perhaps TRBD1 (5 bases). The CDR3 sequence is 12 residues long. V was cut by 0 bases and J by 6 bases, with 5 bases left in between. The germline V gene has CDR1 PRHDT and CDR2 FYEKMQ (reference sequence). CDR3 sequence reads: CASSLGGDGYTF. CDR3 nucleotides: TGTGCCAGCAGCTTAGGAGGGGATGGCTACACCTTC.

This chain connects TRBV12-5 to TRBJ2-7, with D possibly being TRBD2 (5 bases). The germline V gene encodes CDR1 LGHNT and CDR2 FRNRAP. Trimming pared 7 bases from V and 2 bases from J, leaving 15 bases between. This CDR3 is 14 amino acids long. In nucleotides, the CDR3 is TGTGCTAGTGTCTCGGGGTTCATCCCCTACGAGCAGTACTTC. It codes for CASVSGFIPYEQYF.

The genes are TRBV5-1 and TRBJ2-7; the D is unclear. Germline assignment: CDR1 SGHRS and CDR2 YFSETQ. The CDR3 covers 14 residues. Trimming took off 4 bases at V and 5 bases at J, with 16 bases between the two ends. Here the CDR3 reads CASSLPSDIDEQYF. Written as DNA, the CDR3 is TGCGCCAGCAGCCTACCATCCGACATTGACGAGCAGTACTTC.

The chain combines TRBV18 with TRBJ1-1, with 9 bases aligning to TRBD1. Per the germline V gene, CDR1 is KGHSH and CDR2 is LQKENI. The CDR3 consists of 14 residues. Germline trimming cut 5 bases from V and 5 bases from J; bases unmatched to any gene: 6. The CDR3 region has the DNA TGTGCCAGCTCAGTGGGACAGGGTTGGACTGAAGCTTTCTTT. Protein: CASSVGQGWTEAFF.

In DNA form, the CDR3 reads TGTGCCAGCAGTTTAGAGCGGGAGGTCTACGAGCAGTACTTC. Residues: CASSLEREVYEQYF. V usage is TRBV27 and J usage is TRBJ2-7, with 9 bases matching TRBD2. CDR1 and CDR2 (germline): MNHEY, SMNVEV (reference sequence). V shed 2 bases and J 3 bases; nucleotides not matched to a gene: 2. CDR3 length: 14 residues.

The V gene is TRBV5-6, the J gene TRBJ1-1; 7 nucleotides match TRBD1. The CDR3 loop spans 17 amino acids. Germline V lookup: CDR1 SGHDT, CDR2 YYEEEE. The J segment lost 0 bases and the V segment lost 1 base, leaving 9 bases of the junction unmatched. The CDR3 reads CASSLPSTGPVNTEAFF. The CDR3 coding sequence is TGTGCCAGCAGCTTGCCATCGACAGGGCCCGTGAACACTGAAGCTTTCTTT. The full variable domain, completed using reference TRBV5-6 and TRBJ1-1, is DAGVTQSPTHLIKTRGQQVTLRCSPKSGHDTVSWYQQALGQGPQFIFQYYEEEERQRGNFPDRFSGHQFPNYSSELNVNALLLGDSALYLCASSLPSTGPVNTEAFFGQGTRLTVV.